Listed below are T cell receptor beta chains from one sample, sequenced in a study of shared clonotypes between healthy human individuals. Generated by immunoSEQ multiplex PCR, the TCRdb table keeps only in-frame clones and is missing some. Of fewer than 600,000 clones in the sample, 79% were seen once. The material sequenced was PBMCs. These receptors were collected from a woman aged 40 to 50 in good health. Some clones in this sample may be carry-over from other donors' samples. Both conserved end residues are part of each CDR3. D genes are given only for firm matches. Clone size is not always given. Where it is, it says once, few, many or a class for expanded clones.

D: NA; size: NA; V: TRBV19; J: TRBJ1-4; length: 14; DNA: TGTGCCAGTAGTAGGCCCAGGCAGAATGAAAAACTGTTTTTT; CDR3: CASSRPRQNEKLFF
D: NA; size: NA; V: TRBV7-6; J: TRBJ1-2; length: 12; DNA: TGTGCCAGCAGCATGACAGACTATGGCTACACCTTC; CDR3: CASSMTDYGYTF
D: NA; size: NA; V: TRBV30; J: TRBJ2-2; length: 11; DNA: TGTGCCTGGAGTGTCACCGGGGAGCTGTTTTTT; CDR3: CAWSVTGELFF
D: TRBD2; size: few; V: TRBV4-1; J: TRBJ2-5; length: 17; DNA: TGCGCCAGCAGCCAAGAAGGGACTAGCGGGAGCCTAGAGACCCAGTACTTC; CDR3: CASSQEGTSGSLETQYF
D: TRBD1; size: NA; V: TRBV5-1; J: TRBJ2-5; length: 15; DNA: TGCGCCAGCAGCTTGGTTGGAACAGGGGAAGAGACCCAGTACTTC; CDR3: CASSLVGTGEETQYF
D: NA; size: NA; V: TRBV6-6; J: TRBJ2-1; length: 13; DNA: TGTGCCAGCAGTTACTTTGGGGGGAATGAGCAGTTCTTC; CDR3: CASSYFGGNEQFF
D: NA; size: NA; V: TRBV4-2; J: TRBJ1-3; length: 15; DNA: TGTGCCAGCAGCCGAGAAACAGGGACTGGAAACACCATATATTTT; CDR3: CASSRETGTGNTIYF
D: NA; size: few; V: TRBV7-8; J: TRBJ2-1; length: 16; DNA: TGTGCCAGCAGCTTACGTGAGGGACTCTCCTACAATGAGCAGTTCTTC; CDR3: CASSLREGLSYNEQFF
D: NA; size: NA; V: TRBV5-1; J: TRBJ2-7; length: 15; DNA: TGCGCCAGCAGAGAGGCAGGGCGAGGAGGCTACGAGCAGTACTTC; CDR3: CASREAGRGGYEQYF
D: NA; size: NA; V: TRBV9; J: TRBJ1-3; length: 14; DNA: TGTGCCAGCAGCGCGCCCGACTCTGGAAACACCATATATTTT; CDR3: CASSAPDSGNTIYF
D: NA; size: NA; V: TRBV7-8; J: TRBJ1-5; length: 15; DNA: TGTGCCAGCAGCCAACTAGGACAGAGTAATCAGCCCCAGCATTTT; CDR3: CASSQLGQSNQPQHF
D: TRBD1; size: many; V: TRBV7-3; J: TRBJ2-7; length: 14; DNA: TGTGCCAGCAGCGAGACAGGGAATGATTACGAGCAGTACTTC; CDR3: CASSETGNDYEQYF
D: TRBD2; size: NA; V: TRBV9; J: TRBJ2-7; length: 15; DNA: TGTGCCAGCAGCCCCGGCCGGGGGGGTTTCTACGAGCAGTACTTC; CDR3: CASSPGRGGFYEQYF
D: NA; size: once; V: TRBV15; J: TRBJ1-1; length: 16; DNA: TGTGCCACCAGCAGAGATCGGATGGGGGCTGTTACTGAAGCTTTCTTT; CDR3: CATSRDRMGAVTEAFF
D: NA; size: once; V: TRBV7-6; J: TRBJ1-3; length: 17; DNA: TGTGCCAGCAGCCCCTACCCAGGGGTGTCTGATGGAAACACCATATATTTT; CDR3: CASSPYPGVSDGNTIYF
D: NA; size: NA; V: TRBV19; J: TRBJ1-5; length: 16; DNA: TGTGCCAGTAGTATTTTTTCGGGCTCTAGCAATCAGCCCCAGCATTTT; CDR3: CASSIFSGSSNQPQHF
D: TRBD2; size: NA; V: TRBV27; J: TRBJ2-6; length: 17; DNA: TGTGCCAGCAGTTGGACTAGCCGGGGAACTGGGGCCAACGTCCTGACTTTC; CDR3: CASSWTSRGTGANVLTF
D: NA; size: NA; V: TRBV7-2; J: TRBJ1-5; length: 14; DNA: TGTGCCAGCAGCCAAGGACAGCCCAATCAGCCCCAGCATTTT; CDR3: CASSQGQPNQPQHF
D: TRBD2; size: once; V: TRBV4-1; J: TRBJ2-3; length: 17; DNA: TGCGCCAGCAGCCAAGATCCGACTAGCGGACTGTTGGATACGCAGTATTTT; CDR3: CASSQDPTSGLLDTQYF
D: TRBD2; size: NA; V: TRBV27; J: TRBJ2-1; length: 15; DNA: TGTGCCAGCAGTGGACTAGCGGGAGCCCACAATGAGCAGTTCTTC; CDR3: CASSGLAGAHNEQFF
D: NA; size: once; V: TRBV4-2; J: TRBJ2-3; length: 15; DNA: TGTGCCAGCAGCCAAGAAGGGCCCCATACAGATACGCAGTATTTT; CDR3: CASSQEGPHTDTQYF